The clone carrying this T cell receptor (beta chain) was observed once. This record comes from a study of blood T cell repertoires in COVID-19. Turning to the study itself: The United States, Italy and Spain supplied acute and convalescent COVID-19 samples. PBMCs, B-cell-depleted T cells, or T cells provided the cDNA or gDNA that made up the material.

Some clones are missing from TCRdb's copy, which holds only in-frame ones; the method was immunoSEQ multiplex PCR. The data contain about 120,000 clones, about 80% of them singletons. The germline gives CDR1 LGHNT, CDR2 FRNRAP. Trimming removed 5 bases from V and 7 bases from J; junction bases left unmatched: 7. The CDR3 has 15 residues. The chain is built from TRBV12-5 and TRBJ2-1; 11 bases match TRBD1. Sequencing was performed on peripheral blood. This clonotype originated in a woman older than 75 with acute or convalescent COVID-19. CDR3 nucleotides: TGTGCTAGTGGTCCCCAGGGACAGGGGGTGAATGAGCAGTTCTTC. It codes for CASGPQGQGVNEQFF.